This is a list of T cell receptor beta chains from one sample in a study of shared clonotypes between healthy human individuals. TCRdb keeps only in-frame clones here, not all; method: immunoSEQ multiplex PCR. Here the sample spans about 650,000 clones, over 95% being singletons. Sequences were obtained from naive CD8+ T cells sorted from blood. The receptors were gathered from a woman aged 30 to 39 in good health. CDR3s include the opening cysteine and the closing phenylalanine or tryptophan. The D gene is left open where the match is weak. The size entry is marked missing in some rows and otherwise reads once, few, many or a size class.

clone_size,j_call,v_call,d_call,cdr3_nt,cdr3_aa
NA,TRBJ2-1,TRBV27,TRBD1,TGTGCCAGCGCCGACCCGGGACAGCTTTGGGAGCAGTTCTTC,CASADPGQLWEQFF
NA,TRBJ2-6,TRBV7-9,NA,TGTGCCAGCAGCTTAGGGGGGTCCTACGTCTCTGGGGCCAACGTCCTGACTTTC,CASSLGGSYVSGANVLTF
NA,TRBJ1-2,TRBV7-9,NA,TGTGCCAGCAGCCCCTTCGGGGATGGCTACACCTTC,CASSPFGDGYTF
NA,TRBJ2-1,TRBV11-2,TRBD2,TGTGCCAGCAGTTCACGGGAGCGGCGGGGGGAGTACAATGAGCAGTTCTTC,CASSSRERRGEYNEQFF
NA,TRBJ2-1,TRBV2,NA,TGTGCCAGCAGTGAAACGGCTAGCTTTGGTGAGCAGTTCTTC,CASSETASFGEQFF
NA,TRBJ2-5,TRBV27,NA,TGTGCCAGCAGTTGGGGCCTTAAAGAGACCCAGTACTTC,CASSWGLKETQYF
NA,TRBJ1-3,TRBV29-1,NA,TGCAGCGTTAGCTCCCCAGGGGTTGGAAACACCATATATTTT,CSVSSPGVGNTIYF
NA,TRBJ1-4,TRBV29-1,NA,TGCAGCGTTGCTCCACGGGCAACTAATGAAAAACTGTTTTTT,CSVAPRATNEKLFF
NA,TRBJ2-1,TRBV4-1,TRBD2,TGCGCCAGCAGCCAAGATCCGCGGGGGGACAATGAGCAGTTCTTC,CASSQDPRGDNEQFF
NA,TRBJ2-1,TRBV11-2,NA,TGTGCCAGCAGCTTAGACCGGACGGATACAGAACAGTTCTTC,CASSLDRTDTEQFF
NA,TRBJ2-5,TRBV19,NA,TGTGCCAGTAGTATAGTCGGCCAAGAGACCCAGTACTTC,CASSIVGQETQYF
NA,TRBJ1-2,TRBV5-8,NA,TGTGCCAGCAGCTCAGACCCGGGGGGCTATGGCTACACCTTC,CASSSDPGGYGYTF
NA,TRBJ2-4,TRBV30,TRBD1,TGTGCCTGGAGTGCTAGGACAGGGATAGGATACAACATTCAGTACTTC,CAWSARTGIGYNIQYF
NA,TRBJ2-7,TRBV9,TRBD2,TGTGCCAGCAGCGTAGGACTAGCGGGAGACTACGAGCAGTACTTC,CASSVGLAGDYEQYF
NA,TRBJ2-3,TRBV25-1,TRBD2,TGTGCCAGCAGTGAAAGCGGGAGCGTCACAGATACGCAGTATTTT,CASSESGSVTDTQYF
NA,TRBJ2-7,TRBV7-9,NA,TGTGCCAGCAGCTCCTCCCCGGGCGGCGGCTGGCAGTACTTC,CASSSSPGGGWQYF
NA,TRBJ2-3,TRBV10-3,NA,TGTGCCATCAGTGACCCGGGAGACACAGATACGCAGTATTTT,CAISDPGDTDTQYF
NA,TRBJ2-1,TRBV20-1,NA,TGCAGTGCTAGGTGGGTCGGTGAGCAGTTCTTC,CSARWVGEQFF
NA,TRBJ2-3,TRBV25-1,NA,TGTGCCAGCAGTTCTTTTACGGCCCCCCCGCAGTATTTT,CASSSFTAPPQYF
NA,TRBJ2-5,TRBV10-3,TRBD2,TGTGCCATCAGTGATCGACTAGCTCGGCAAGAGACCCAGTACTTC,CAISDRLARQETQYF
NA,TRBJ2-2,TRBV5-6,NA,TGTGCCAGCAGCTTGAGGTTTCTGGGGTGGGGCACCGGGGAGCTGTTTTTT,CASSLRFLGWGTGELFF
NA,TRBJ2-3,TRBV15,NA,TGTGCCACCAGCAGAGCGGGAAGTACAGATACGCAGTATTTT,CATSRAGSTDTQYF
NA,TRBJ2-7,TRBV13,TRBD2,TGTGCCAGCAGCTTCCGGACTAGCGGGAGAGGTCGGGCCTACGAGCAGTACTTC,CASSFRTSGRGRAYEQYF
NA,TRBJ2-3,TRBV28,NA,TGTGCCAGCAGTTTATTTAGCTATTCGCAGTATTTT,CASSLFSYSQYF
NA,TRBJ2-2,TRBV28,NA,TGTGCCAGCAGTCACCCCCTAGGTGGTACCGGGGAGCTGTTTTTT,CASSHPLGGTGELFF
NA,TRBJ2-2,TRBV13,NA,TGTGCCAGCAGCTTAGGCTTGGGGGTCACCGGGGAGCTGTTTTTT,CASSLGLGVTGELFF
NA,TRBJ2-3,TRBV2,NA,TGTGCCAGCAGTGAAGATCAAGTCCTCCCAGATACGCAGTATTTT,CASSEDQVLPDTQYF
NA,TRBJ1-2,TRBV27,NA,TGTGCCAGCAGTCCTCGAGGTTATGGCTACACCTTC,CASSPRGYGYTF
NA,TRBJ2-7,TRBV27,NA,TGTGCCAGCAGTTTAGGACAAACCTACGAGCAGTACTTC,CASSLGQTYEQYF
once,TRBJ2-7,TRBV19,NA,TGTGCCAGTAGTCGGCCTGGTGACGAGCAGTACTTC,CASSRPGDEQYF
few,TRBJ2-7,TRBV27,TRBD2,TGTGCCAGCAGTAGGGGGACTAGCGGCTACGAGCAGTACTTC,CASSRGTSGYEQYF
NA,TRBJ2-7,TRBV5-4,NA,TGTGCCAGCAGCCAAGCTCCGTCGGGCTACGAGCAGTACTTC,CASSQAPSGYEQYF
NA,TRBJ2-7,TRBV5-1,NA,TGCGCCAGCAGCTTGGAGTACGAGCAGTACTTC,CASSLEYEQYF
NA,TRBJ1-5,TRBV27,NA,TGTGCCAGCAGGAGTGGAGGTGGCAATCAGCCCCAGCATTTT,CASRSGGGNQPQHF
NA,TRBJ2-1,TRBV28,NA,TGTGCCAGCAGTTCCCCCCTGAAGGAGAAACAGTTCTTC,CASSSPLKEKQFF
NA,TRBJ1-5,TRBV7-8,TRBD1,TGTGCCAGCAGCTTAGCTGGGGGACAGGGGAATCAGCCCCAGCATTTT,CASSLAGGQGNQPQHF
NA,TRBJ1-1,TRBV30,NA,TGTGCCTGGAGCCCCCGTTTGAACACTGAAGCTTTCTTT,CAWSPRLNTEAFF